This T cell receptor beta chain was sequenced for a study of Ad26.COV2.S vaccination and SARS-CoV-2 variants. Whole-study context: Intramuscular Ad26.COV2.S at 5x10^10 or 1x10^11 viral particles.

Notes on this clone: As yet, its antigen is unknown.

CDR1 and CDR2 from the germline V gene are LGHDT and YNNKEL (reference sequence). Trimming removed 6 bases from V and 4 bases from J; junction bases left unmatched: 3. The CDR3 is made up of 13 amino acids. Clones were read by immunoSEQ multiplex PCR, and TCRdb kept only the in-frame ones, dropping some. The sample has about 370,000 clones, 70% to 90% seen once; the top ten hold 1.9%. Findings and caveats of the study: Substantial breadth was reportedly displayed by spike-specific CD8+ and CD4+ T cell responses after vaccination. From the TCR breadth and depth analyses, total T cell responses may have been underestimated.

The treatment was: some 20 received Ad26.COV2.S at low or high dose, single or two shots; roughly 5 received placebo; per-sample allocation not given. Collection of samples fell on day 63 after the first vaccine or placebo injection. The donor's status was that of an adult aged 18-55 years in Boston. The J gene is TRBJ1-1, the V gene TRBV3-1 (or the pseudogene TRBV3-2), with TRBD1 matching over 9 bases. The source material was peripheral blood, sampled in a trial of Ad26.COV2.S vaccine versus placebo. This receptor was obtained from a person aged 18-60 years who received the Ad26.COV2.S COVID-19 vaccine or a placebo. CDR3 coding DNA: TGTGCCAGCAGGTCGACAGGGGGCACTGAAGCTTTCTTT. It is translated as CASRSTGGTEAFF.